These 9 T cell receptor beta chains originate from one sample sequenced in a study of shared clonotypes between healthy human individuals. Generated by immunoSEQ multiplex PCR, the TCRdb table keeps only in-frame clones and is missing some. Counted here are some 450,000 clones, roughly three quarters occurring once; the ten biggest clones make up 9.5% to 15%. The specimen sequenced was PBMCs. All receptors derive from a woman in her 40s in good health. Some clones in this sample may be carry-over from other donors' samples.

This chain joins TRBV16 and TRBJ2-7; TRBD2 might be the D (5 bases). Trimming cost V 4 bases and J 3 bases, with 10 bases left between them. The CDR3 loop spans 13 amino acids. Germline CDR1 reads KGHSY; CDR2 reads FQNENV. The CDR3 loop is CASSRTGVYEQYF. The DNA of the CDR3 is TGTGCCAGCAGCCGGACTGGGGTCTACGAGCAGTACTTC.

The V call is TRBV2, the J call TRBJ1-3; D call uncertain. Germline values: CDR1 SNHLY, CDR2 FYNNEI. The CDR3 length is 13 residues. V shed 7 bases and J shed 4 bases, with 11 bases lying between them. Here the CDR3 reads CASNGGSGNTIYF. The DNA of the CDR3 is TGTGCCAGCAACGGAGGCTCCGGAAACACCATATATTTT.

The chain couples TRBV7-9 to TRBJ2-5; tentatively, D is TRBD1 or TRBD2 (6 bases each). Trimming stripped 1 base from V and 4 bases from J, with 16 bases between. Germline V gene data show CDR1 as SEHNR and CDR2 as FQNEAQ (reference sequence). This CDR3 has 16 residues. The CDR3, as DNA: TGTGCCAGCAGCTTAGTTGGCAGGGGAGGCGGAGAGACCCAGTACTTC. It specifies CASSLVGRGGGETQYF.

This chain links TRBV28 with TRBJ2-7; weak D call: TRBD1 (7 bases). The V end was cut by 5 bases, the J end by 4 bases, with 21 bases between. CDR1 and CDR2 from the germline V gene are MDHEN and SYDVKM. The CDR3 contains 16 residues. CDR3 sequence reads: CASSLRGAQPSYEQYF. The CDR3, as DNA: TGTGCCAGCAGTCTCAGGGGGGCCCAACCGAGTTACGAGCAGTACTTC.

A note on this clone: This likely traces to a read error, being one base from a far larger clone. The genes are TRBV30 and TRBJ2-7, with 7 bases lining up with TRBD1. CDR3 size: 15 residues. The junction had 18 bases not matched to a gene; V was cut back by 8 bases and J by 5 bases. Germline lookup yields CDR1 GTSNPN and CDR2 SVGIG (reference sequence). CDR3 protein: CARDKPNRGTHEQYF. The CDR3 bases are TGTGCCCGCGACAAACCTAACAGGGGTACCCACGAGCAGTACTTC.

This chain uses TRBV15 with TRBJ2-7; D possibly corresponds to TRBD1 (5 bases). CDR3 length equals 14 residues. Trimming stripped 1 base from V and 1 base from J, with 8 bases between. CDR1 and CDR2 from the germline V gene are LNHNV and YYDKDF (reference sequence). The CDR3 reads CATSRVGHSYEQYF. The CDR3 region has the DNA TGTGCCACCAGCAGAGTAGGACATTCCTACGAGCAGTACTTC.

The V and J genes are TRBV5-4 and TRBJ2-6; D is perhaps TRBD2 (5 bases). V lost 2 bases and J lost 0, with 12 bases in between. This CDR3 has 17 residues. Germline-derived CDR1 and CDR2 are SGHNT and YYREEE (reference sequence). The CDR3 reads CASSLEGSSSGANVLTF. The CDR3 DNA sequence: TGTGCCAGCAGCTTAGAAGGGAGTAGCTCTGGGGCCAACGTCCTGACTTTC.

The CDR3 loop is CASSPRPGFYGYTF. The CDR3 nucleotides read TGTGCCAGCAGTCCACGCCCAGGGTTCTATGGCTACACCTTC. This chain joins TRBV27 and TRBJ1-2; a possible D gene is TRBD1 (5 bases). This CDR3 contains 14 residues. Trimming stripped 5 bases from V and 4 bases from J, with 14 bases between. The germline gives CDR1 MNHEY, CDR2 SMNVEV (reference sequence).

A single count supports this clone. The CDR3 DNA is TGTGCCAGCAGCCCAACCGGGACTAACACCGGGGAGCTGTTTTTT. Its translation: CASSPTGTNTGELFF. The chain combines TRBV11-2 with TRBJ2-2; D possibly corresponds to TRBD2 (6 bases). The CDR3 spans 15 residues. Germline V gene sequence: CDR1 SGHAT, CDR2 FQNNGV. With 5 bases removed from V and 2 bases from J, the gap between germline ends came to 12 bases.